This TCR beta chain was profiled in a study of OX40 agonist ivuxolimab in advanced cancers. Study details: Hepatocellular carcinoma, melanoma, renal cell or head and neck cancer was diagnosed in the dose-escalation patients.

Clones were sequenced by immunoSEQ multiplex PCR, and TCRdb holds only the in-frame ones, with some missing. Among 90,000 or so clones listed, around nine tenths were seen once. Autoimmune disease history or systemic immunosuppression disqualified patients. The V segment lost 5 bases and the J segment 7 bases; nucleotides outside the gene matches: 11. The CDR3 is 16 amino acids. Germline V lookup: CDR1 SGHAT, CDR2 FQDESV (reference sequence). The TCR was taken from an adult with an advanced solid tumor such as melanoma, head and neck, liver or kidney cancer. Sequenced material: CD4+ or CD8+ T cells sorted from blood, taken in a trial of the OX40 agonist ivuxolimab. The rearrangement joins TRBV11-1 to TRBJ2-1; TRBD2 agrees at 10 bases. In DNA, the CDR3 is TGTGCCAGCAGCAGAGGACTAGCGGCCACAGGTAATGAGCAGTTCTTC. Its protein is CASSRGLAATGNEQFF. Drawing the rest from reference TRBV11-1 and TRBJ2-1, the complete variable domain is EAEVAQSPRYKITEKSQAVAFWCDPISGHATLYWYRQILGQGPELLVQFQDESVVDDSQLPKDRFSAERLKGVDSTLKIQPAELGDSAMYLCASSRGLAATGNEQFFGPGTRLTVL.